One sample yielded the 3 T cell receptor beta chains listed below, sequenced in a study of blood T cell repertoires in COVID-19. Sequenced by immunoSEQ multiplex PCR; TCRdb stores in-frame clones only, minus some. This table holds 150,000 or so clones, around 84% found once. Sequencing input: peripheral blood. These receptors all come from a woman between 55 and 75 years old with acute or convalescent COVID-19.

This clone was seen repeatedly, ten times or more. The rearrangement joins TRBV5-1 to TRBJ1-5; D is possibly TRBD1 (5 bases). V was cut by 0 bases and J by 6 bases, with 13 bases left in between. The CDR3 sequence is 15 residues long. Germline V gene lookup returns CDR1 SGHRS and CDR2 YFSETQ. The CDR3 spells CASSLAGGPLQPQHF. The CDR3 bases are TGCGCCAGCAGCTTGGCCGGGGGTCCCCTTCAGCCCCAGCATTTT.

This sequence joins TRBV7-6 and TRBJ2-2; 8 positions match TRBD1. Unmatched junction bases numbered 3, after V lost 2 bases and J lost 1 base. The CDR3 length is 16 residues. Germline V gene lookup returns CDR1 SGHVS and CDR2 FNYEAQ. DNA for the CDR3: TGTGCCAGCAGCTTACAGGGGACAGGGAACACCGGGGAGCTGTTTTTT. This codes for CASSLQGTGNTGELFF.

The V call is TRBV5-1, the J call TRBJ2-7; perhaps TRBD2 as D (7 bases). The germline V and J ends were trimmed by 0 bases and 1 base, with 14 bases remaining between them. There are 16 residues in the CDR3. Germline V CDR1 and CDR2: SGHRS, YFSETQ. CDR3: CASSLDVGGLSYEQYF. CDR3 coding DNA: TGCGCCAGCAGCTTGGACGTGGGGGGGCTATCCTACGAGCAGTACTTC.